The following is a T cell receptor beta chain sequence with its context. Antigen specificity is unknown. This record comes from a study of cytomegalovirus exposure and HLA in healthy donors. Study results and limitations: Later analysis associated a missense DCLRE1C variant with TCR beta V- and J-gene trimming.

It was with 60 Vbeta and 13 Jbeta primers that the PCR ran. Measured with immunoSEQ multiplex PCR; TCRdb has only the in-frame clones, and not every one. The sample includes around 140,000 clones, around 70% of them seen just once. The sequence derives from a woman aged 55-69 years in good health and CMV-seropositive. Specimen: PBMCs.

This CDR3 reads CASSLGTLSGANNEQFF. The CDR3 nucleotides are TGCGCCAGCAGCTTGGGGACTCTGAGCGGAGCTAACAATGAGCAGTTCTTC. This chain links TRBV5-1 with TRBJ2-1, with a possible D match to TRBD2 (5 bases). Germline V gene sequence: CDR1 SGHRS, CDR2 YFSETQ. The CDR3 contains 17 residues. V shed 0 bases and J shed 5 bases, with 18 bases lying between them. Supplemented by reference TRBV5-1 and TRBJ2-1, the full variable domain reads KAGVTQTPRYLIKTRGQQVTLSCSPISGHRSVSWYQQTPGQGLQFLFEYFSETQRNKGNFPGRFSGRQFSNSRSEMNVSTLELGDSALYLCASSLGTLSGANNEQFFGPGTRLTVL.